The source of this T cell receptor (beta chain) is a study of CD8 T cells in ankylosing spondylitis. The study's findings and limits: Enrichment of disease-linked clones was reportedly significant in matched ankylosing spondylitis synovial fluid. A TCR beta motif of under 10 highly homologous variants seemed to mark ankylosing spondylitis blood. CD8+ by phenotype, disease-linked clones were relatively rare in peripheral blood.

Quantitative 5'-RACE was performed with molecular barcodes, and it yielded the TCR beta libraries. TCRdb itself ran the 5' RACE reads through MiXCR, one entry per CDR3 protein. The data show roughly 220,000 distinct CDR3 sequences, about a sixth seen once. The CDR3 covers 15 residues. Trimming cost V 1 base and J 6 bases, with 15 bases left between them. Germline lookup yields CDR1 LNHNV and CDR2 YYDKDF (reference sequence). About this clonotype: The target antigen is unknown.

The sequence was collected from a male donor with ankylosing spondylitis. The J gene is TRBJ1-2, the V gene TRBV15; the D is unclear. Sequencing used blood, either unsorted or a sorted T cell fraction (not recorded which). The CDR3 here is CATSRGTGGFNGYTF. In nucleotides, the CDR3 is TGTGCCACCAGCAGAGGTACTGGAGGGTTCAATGGCTACACCTTC.